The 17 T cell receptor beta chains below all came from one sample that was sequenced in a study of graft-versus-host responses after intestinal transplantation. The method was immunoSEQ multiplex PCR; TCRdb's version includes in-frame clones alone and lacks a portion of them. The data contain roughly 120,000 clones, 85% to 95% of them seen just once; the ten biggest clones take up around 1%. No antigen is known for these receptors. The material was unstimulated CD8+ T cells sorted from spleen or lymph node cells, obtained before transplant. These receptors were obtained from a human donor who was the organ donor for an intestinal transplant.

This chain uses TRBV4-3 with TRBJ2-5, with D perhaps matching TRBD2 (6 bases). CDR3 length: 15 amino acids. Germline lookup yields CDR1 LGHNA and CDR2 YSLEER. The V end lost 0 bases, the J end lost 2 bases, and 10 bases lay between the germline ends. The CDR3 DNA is TGCGCCAGCAGCCAAGACGCGGGGACTCAAGAGACCCAGTACTTC. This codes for CASSQDAGTQETQYF.

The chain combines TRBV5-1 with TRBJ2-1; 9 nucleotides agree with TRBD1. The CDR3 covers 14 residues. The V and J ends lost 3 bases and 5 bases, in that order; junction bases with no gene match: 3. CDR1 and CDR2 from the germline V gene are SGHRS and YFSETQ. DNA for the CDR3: TGCGCCAGCAGCTCGGGGACAGGGAACAATGAGCAGTTCTTC. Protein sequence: CASSSGTGNNEQFF. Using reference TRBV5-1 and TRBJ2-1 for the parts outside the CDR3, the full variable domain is KAGVTQTPRYLIKTRGQQVTLSCSPISGHRSVSWYQQTPGQGLQFLFEYFSETQRNKGNFPGRFSGRQFSNSRSEMNVSTLELGDSALYLCASSSGTGNNEQFFGPGTRLTVL.

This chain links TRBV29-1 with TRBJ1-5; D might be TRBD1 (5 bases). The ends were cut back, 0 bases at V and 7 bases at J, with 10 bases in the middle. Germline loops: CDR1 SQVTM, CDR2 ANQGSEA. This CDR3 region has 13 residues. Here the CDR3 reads CSVEENWGQPQHF. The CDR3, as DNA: TGCAGCGTTGAAGAGAATTGGGGGCAGCCCCAGCATTTT. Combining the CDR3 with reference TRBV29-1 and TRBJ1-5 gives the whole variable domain SAVISQKPSRDICQRGTSLTIQCQVDSQVTMMFWYRQQPGQSLTLIATANQGSEATYESGFVIDKFPISRPNLTFSTLTVSNMSPEDSSIYLCSVEENWGQPQHFGDGTRLSIL.

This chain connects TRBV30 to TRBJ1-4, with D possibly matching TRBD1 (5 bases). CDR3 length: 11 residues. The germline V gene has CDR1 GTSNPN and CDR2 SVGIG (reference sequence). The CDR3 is CVRSFGGELFF. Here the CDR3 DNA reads TGTGTCCGGAGTTTCGGAGGGGAACTGTTTTTT.

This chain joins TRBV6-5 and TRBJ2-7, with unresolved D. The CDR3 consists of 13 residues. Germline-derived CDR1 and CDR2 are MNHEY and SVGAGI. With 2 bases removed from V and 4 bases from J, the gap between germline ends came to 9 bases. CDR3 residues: CASSYGPEYEQYF. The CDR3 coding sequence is TGTGCCAGCAGTTACGGGCCAGAGTACGAGCAGTACTTC.

CDR3 amino acids: CASSLYNPNYGYTF. The CDR3, as DNA: TGCGCCAGCAGCTTGTACAACCCAAACTATGGCTACACCTTC. The rearrangement links TRBV5-1 to TRBJ1-2, with D uncertain. The CDR3 has 14 amino acids. With 1 base removed from V and 2 bases from J, the gap between germline ends came to 9 bases. Germline CDR1 reads SGHRS; CDR2 reads YFSETQ.

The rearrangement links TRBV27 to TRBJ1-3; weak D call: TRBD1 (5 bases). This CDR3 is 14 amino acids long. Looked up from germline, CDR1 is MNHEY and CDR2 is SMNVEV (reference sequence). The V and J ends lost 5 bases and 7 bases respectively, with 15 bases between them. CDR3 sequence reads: CASSPTVYENTIYF. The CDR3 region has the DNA TGTGCCAGCAGTCCGACAGTTTACGAGAACACCATATATTTT.

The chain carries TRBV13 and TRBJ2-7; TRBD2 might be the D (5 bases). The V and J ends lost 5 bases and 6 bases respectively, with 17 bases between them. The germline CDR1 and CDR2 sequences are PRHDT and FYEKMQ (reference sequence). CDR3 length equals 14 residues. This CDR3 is CASSQWTHPSEQYF. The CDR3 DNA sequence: TGTGCCAGCAGCCAATGGACTCACCCAAGCGAGCAGTACTTC.

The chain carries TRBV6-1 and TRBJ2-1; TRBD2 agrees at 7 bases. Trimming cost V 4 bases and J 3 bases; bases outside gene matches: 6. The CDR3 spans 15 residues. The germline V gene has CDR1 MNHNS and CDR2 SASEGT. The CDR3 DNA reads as TGTGCCAGCAGTGCCTCCCGGGACTACTACAATGAGCAGTTCTTC. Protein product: CASSASRDYYNEQFF.

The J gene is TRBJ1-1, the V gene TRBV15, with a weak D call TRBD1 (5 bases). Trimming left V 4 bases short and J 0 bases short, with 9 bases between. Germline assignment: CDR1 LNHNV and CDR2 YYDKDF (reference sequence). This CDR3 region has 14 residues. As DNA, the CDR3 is TGTGCCACCAGCAAGAAGGGACTGAACACTGAAGCTTTCTTT. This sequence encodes CATSKKGLNTEAFF.

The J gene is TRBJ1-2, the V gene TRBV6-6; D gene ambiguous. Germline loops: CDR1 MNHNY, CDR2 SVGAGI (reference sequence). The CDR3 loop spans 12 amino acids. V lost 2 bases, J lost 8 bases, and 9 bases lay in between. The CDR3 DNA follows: TGTGCCAGCAGTTACGGGATCGGCGGCTACACCTTC. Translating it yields CASSYGIGGYTF.

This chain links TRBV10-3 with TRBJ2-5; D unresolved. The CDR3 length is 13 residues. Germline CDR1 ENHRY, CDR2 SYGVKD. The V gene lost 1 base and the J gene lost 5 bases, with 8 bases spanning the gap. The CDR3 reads CAISELVSETQYF. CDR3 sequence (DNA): TGTGCCATCAGTGAGTTAGTGTCGGAGACCCAGTACTTC.

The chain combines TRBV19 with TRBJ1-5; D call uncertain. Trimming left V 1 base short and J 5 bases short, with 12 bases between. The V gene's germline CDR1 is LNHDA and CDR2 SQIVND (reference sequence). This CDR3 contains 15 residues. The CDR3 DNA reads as TGTGCCAGTAGTATAGTAGGGAGAGAGGATCAGCCCCAGCATTTT. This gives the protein CASSIVGREDQPQHF. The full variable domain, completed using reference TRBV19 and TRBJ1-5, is DGGITQSPKYLFRKEGQNVTLSCEQNLNHDAMYWYRQDPGQGLRLIYYSQIVNDFQKGDIAEGYSVSREKKESFPLTVTSAQKNPTAFYLCASSIVGREDQPQHFGDGTRLSIL.

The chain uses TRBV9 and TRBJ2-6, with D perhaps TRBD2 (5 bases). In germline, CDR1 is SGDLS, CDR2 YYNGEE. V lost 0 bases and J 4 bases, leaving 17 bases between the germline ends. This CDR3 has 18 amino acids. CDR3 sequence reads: CASSVVFAGPPGANVLTF. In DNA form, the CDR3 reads TGTGCCAGCAGCGTAGTATTTGCGGGCCCCCCCGGGGCCAACGTCCTGACTTTC.

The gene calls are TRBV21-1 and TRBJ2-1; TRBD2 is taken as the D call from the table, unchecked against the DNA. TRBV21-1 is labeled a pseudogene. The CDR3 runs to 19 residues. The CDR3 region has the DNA TGTGCCAGCAGCAAATTACGGGGGCACGGGGGGCCTCCCTACAATGAGCAGTTCTTC. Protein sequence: CASSKLRGHGGPPYNEQFF.

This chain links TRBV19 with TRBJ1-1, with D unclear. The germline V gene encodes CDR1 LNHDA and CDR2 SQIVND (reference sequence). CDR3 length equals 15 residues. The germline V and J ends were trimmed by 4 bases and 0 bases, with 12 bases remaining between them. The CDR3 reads CASSRGNFMNTEAFF. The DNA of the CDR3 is TGTGCCAGTAGTAGAGGGAACTTTATGAACACTGAAGCTTTCTTT. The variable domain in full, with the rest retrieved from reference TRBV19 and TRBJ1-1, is DGGITQSPKYLFRKEGQNVTLSCEQNLNHDAMYWYRQDPGQGLRLIYYSQIVNDFQKGDIAEGYSVSREKKESFPLTVTSAQKNPTAFYLCASSRGNFMNTEAFFGQGTRLTVV.

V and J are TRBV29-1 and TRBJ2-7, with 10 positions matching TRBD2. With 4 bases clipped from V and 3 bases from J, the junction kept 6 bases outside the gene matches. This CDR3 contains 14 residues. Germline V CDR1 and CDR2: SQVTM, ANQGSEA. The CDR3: CSVVGLAGVYEQYF. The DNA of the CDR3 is TGCAGCGTTGTCGGTCTAGCGGGAGTCTACGAGCAGTACTTC.